This T cell receptor beta chain was sequenced in a study of T cell repertoires in cytomegalovirus infection (dated by TCRdb to between 2018 and 2020). Study-level background: Recently identified HLA-C-restricted CMV epitopes, whose presentation resists viral immunomodulation, were targeted by peptide stimulations together with well-studied HLA-B-restricted epitopes. Donor HLA type was relevant to the analysis, as public TCR beta signatures indicated carriage of CMV infection together with the matching HLA type. What the research found in general, with its limitations: In the ex vivo response, HLA-C-restricted CMV-specific TCR beta clonotypes were dominant, and in two of eight donors the single most frequent clonotype came from this HLA-C-restricted group. Carriers of CMV infection plus the relevant HLA type were discriminated by the cumulative frequency of public TCR beta family members in the study cohort and in an independent approximately 400-donor cohort.

The sequencing machine was an Illumina HiSeq 1500. Using fastp at Q25 and MiXCR, TCRdb reprocessed the public reads and kept productive beta chains. Each CDR3 protein appears once, grouped with its most common genes and DNA. This sample gives 830,000 or so distinct CDR3 sequences in total; 32% of them show up just once. Jointly, the top ten make up 9.5% to 15% of the sample. This clonotype was recorded many times. It lacks a known antigen. No base quality information exists; no much larger clone differs at one position. The treatment or condition label for this specimen denotes: in vitro stimulation with specific CMV peptide epitopes to enrich CMV-specific T cells. CDR1 SEHNR and CDR2 FQNEAQ were looked up in the germline V gene (reference sequence). Including cysteine and phenylalanine, the CDR3 has 18 amino acids. Only the CDR3 part of the read is kept: 54 bases, read in frame from the first base. Trimmed from V: 3 bases; trimmed from J: 5 bases; junction bases lacking a gene match: 15.

The chain was built from TRBV7-9 and TRBJ2-1; the junction holds 8 bases that match TRBD1. The TCR was taken from a human donor in good health (CMV status not recorded). Some clones in this sample may be carry-over from other donors' samples. The source material was cultured CD8+ T cells from PBMCs, sampled from culture after CMV antigen stimulation. The DNA reads as follows: TGTGCCAGCAGCTTCGGATTAACCGGGACAGGAGATCACAATGAGCAGTTCTTC. This encodes CASSFGLTGTGDHNEQFF. The entire variable domain, with the stretches around the CDR3 drawn from the reference TRBV7-9 and TRBJ2-1 proteins, is DTGVSQNPRHKITKRGQNVTFRCDPISEHNRLYWYRQTLGQGPEFLTYFQNEAQLEKSRLLSDRFSAERPKGSFSTLEIQRTEQGDSAMYLCASSFGLTGTGDHNEQFFGPGTRLTVL.